This TCR beta chain derives from a study of radiotherapy plus CTLA-4 blockade in lung cancer. Overall study findings and caveats: The authors reported that early blood T cell clone dynamics, with interferon-beta, best predicted response. Some TCR clones had been derived from tumors. These clones expanded in peripheral blood after radiotherapy plus ipilimumab.

A remark on this clone: Its antigen remains unknown.

Sequencing used immunoSEQ multiplex PCR; TCRdb keeps in-frame clones, though not all of them. The sample contains approximately 52,000 clones, about 76% of which appear only once. Germline V gene data show CDR1 as LNHNV and CDR2 as YYDKDF (reference sequence). CDR3 length: 15 residues. With V trimmed by 5 bases and J by 0 bases, 5 bases remained unmatched. This TCR was recovered from a human donor with non-small cell lung cancer whose response to radiotherapy plus ipilimumab could not be evaluated. The source was peripheral blood, collected from a patient treated with radiotherapy plus ipilimumab. The chain uses TRBV15 and TRBJ1-1; 8 bases line up with TRBD1. The CDR3 DNA reads TGTGCCACCAGCGGTTGGGACAGGATGAACACTGAAGCTTTCTTT. Protein: CATSGWDRMNTEAFF.